Sequencing of this TCR beta chain was carried out in a study of cytomegalovirus exposure and HLA in healthy donors. Background on the study: When about 400 donors were genotyped, roughly 80% of them were found to fall in the Caucasian-associated ancestry cluster.

The PCR had 60 Vbeta and 13 Jbeta primers. The protocol was immunoSEQ multiplex PCR, while the TCRdb copy is restricted to in-frame clones and leaves out a portion. Altogether 90,000 to 120,000 clones are present, roughly 73% being singletons, with the ten largest covering 7.5% to 9%. The V and J ends lost 5 bases and 4 bases respectively, with 17 bases between them. Germline V gene sequence: CDR1 SGHTA, CDR2 FQGNSA. CDR3 size: 15 residues. Material: PBMCs. The TCR originated in a man aged 25-40 years in good health and CMV-seronegative. The rearrangement uses TRBV7-2 and TRBJ2-5; the D gene is possibly TRBD2 (5 bases). The CDR3 sequence: CASSTTPLASETQYF. The CDR3 nucleotides read TGTGCCAGCAGCACGACCCCCCTAGCATCAGAGACCCAGTACTTC.